This TCR beta chain was identified in a study of regulatory T cells in long-lasting Graves disease. General study points: No thyroid tissue was studied; the work used peripheral blood only.

Time point described: newly diagnosed GD, antithyroid drugs for less than 3 months. Researchers made the TCR library from RNA that was extracted from PBMCs. The authors diagnosed Graves' disease using American Thyroid Association guidelines. The CDR3 sequence is 16 residues long. V was clipped by 5 bases and J by 2 bases; unmatched bases: 9. Germline V gives CDR1 MNHEY, CDR2 SMNVEV (reference sequence). Details on this clonotype: The antigen is undetermined.

Construction of the TCR beta libraries employed iRepertoire HTBI primers in conjunction with Arm-PCR of CDR3 regions. TCRdb processed the multiplex PCR reads anew with MiXCR; each CDR3 protein has one entry. In the table there are around 450,000 distinct CDR3 sequences, 15% to 20% of which are singletons. These data were likewise used in another study, on T cells in Graves' hyperthyroidism and ophthalmopathy. That source reports: Hyperthyroidism, newly diagnosed and lasting under 2 months, affected patients aged 18 to 65.

The specimen was peripheral blood mononuclear cells (PBMCs), collected at new diagnosis, from a patient treated with antithyroid drugs. The chain uses TRBV27 and TRBJ1-5; 7 bases align to TRBD1. The receptor was derived from a man between 40 and 49 years old with Graves disease. The chain's CDR3 is CASSHMTGIGNQPQHF. The CDR3 nucleotides read TGTGCCAGCAGTCACATGACAGGGATTGGCAATCAGCCCCAGCATTTT.